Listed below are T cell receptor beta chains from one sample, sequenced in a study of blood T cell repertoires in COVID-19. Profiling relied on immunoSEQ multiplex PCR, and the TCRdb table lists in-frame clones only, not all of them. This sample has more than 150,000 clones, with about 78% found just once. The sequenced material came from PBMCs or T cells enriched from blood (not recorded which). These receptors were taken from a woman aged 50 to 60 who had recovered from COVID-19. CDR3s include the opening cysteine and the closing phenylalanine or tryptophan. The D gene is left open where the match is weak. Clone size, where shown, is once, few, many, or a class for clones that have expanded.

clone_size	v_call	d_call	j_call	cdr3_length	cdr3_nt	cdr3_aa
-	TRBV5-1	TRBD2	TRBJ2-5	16	TGCGCCAGCAGCTTGAGTACGGGAGGGCTCGGAGAGACCCAGTACTTC	CASSLSTGGLGETQYF
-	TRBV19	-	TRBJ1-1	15	TGTGCCAGTAGTCGAGGACAGCCTGGTTACGCTGAAGCTTTCTTT	CASSRGQPGYAEAFF
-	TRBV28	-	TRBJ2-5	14	TGTGCCAGCAGTTTACTGGCGGGCGGGGAGACCCAGTACTTC	CASSLLAGGETQYF
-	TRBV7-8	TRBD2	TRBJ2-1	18	TGTGCCAGCAGCCGTCACGCCGGGACTACCATCTCCTACAATGAGCAGTTCTTC	CASSRHAGTTISYNEQFF
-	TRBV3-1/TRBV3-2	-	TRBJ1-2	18	TGTGCCAGCAGCCCCACCGGGCGGGGCCCTTCAACTAACTATGGCTACACCTTC	CASSPTGRGPSTNYGYTF
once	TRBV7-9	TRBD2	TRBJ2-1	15	TGTGCCAGCAGCTTACTGGCGGGAGGAGTGAATGAGCAGTTCTTC	CASSLLAGGVNEQFF
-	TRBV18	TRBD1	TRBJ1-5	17	TGTGCCAGCTCACCCAGAACCGGGACAGGGTTTAATCAGCCCCAGCATTTT	CASSPRTGTGFNQPQHF
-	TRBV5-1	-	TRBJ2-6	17	TGCGCCAGCAGCCCCCTTGAGGGGGTCTCTGGGGCCAACGTCCTGACTTTC	CASSPLEGVSGANVLTF
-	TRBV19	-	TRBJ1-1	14	TGTGCCAGTAGTCGGTCAGGAGGGCGCACTGAAGCTTTCTTT	CASSRSGGRTEAFF
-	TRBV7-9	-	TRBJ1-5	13	TGTGCCAGCAGCCCACAGGGCAATCAGCCCCAGCATTTT	CASSPQGNQPQHF
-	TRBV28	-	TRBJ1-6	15	TGTGCCAGCAGTTCCCTCGGCGGGGGTAATTCACCCCTCCACTTT	CASSSLGGGNSPLHF
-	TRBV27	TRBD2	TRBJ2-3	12	TGTGCCACGTGGGGGGGGACAGATACGCAGTATTTT	CATWGGTDTQYF
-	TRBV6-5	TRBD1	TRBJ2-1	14	TGTGCCAGCAGTACTGGGACAGGGGTCAATGAGCAGTTCTTC	CASSTGTGVNEQFF
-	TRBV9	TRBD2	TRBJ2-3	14	TGTGCCAGCAGCGGAAGCGGGAGTTTAGATACGCAGTATTTT	CASSGSGSLDTQYF
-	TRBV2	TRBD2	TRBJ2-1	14	TGTGCCAGCACACCCCCCGGGGCGGGAGAAGTGCAGTTCTTC	CASTPPGAGEVQFF
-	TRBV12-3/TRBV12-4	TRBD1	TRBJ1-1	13	TGTGCCAGCACTCCGACAGGGGAGACTGAAGCTTTCTTT	CASTPTGETEAFF
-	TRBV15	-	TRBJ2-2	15	TGTGCCACCAGTCCGGGACACACGAACACCGGGGAGCTGTTTTTT	CATSPGHTNTGELFF
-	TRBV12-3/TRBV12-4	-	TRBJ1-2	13	TGTGCCAGCAGGTCAGGACAGAACTATGGCTACACCTTC	CASRSGQNYGYTF
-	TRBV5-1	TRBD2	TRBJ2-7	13	TGCGCCAGCAGCAGACTAGCGGCGGACGAGCAGTACTTC	CASSRLAADEQYF
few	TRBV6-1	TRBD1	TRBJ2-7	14	TGTGCCAGCAGTGACCCAGGGGGCCGATACGAGCAGTACTTC	CASSDPGGRYEQYF
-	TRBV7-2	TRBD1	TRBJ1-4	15	TGTGCCAGCAGCTTTGCGGGGACAGGACGGGAAAAACTGTTTTTT	CASSFAGTGREKLFF
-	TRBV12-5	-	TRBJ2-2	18	TGTGCTACCCTTTGGTTAGGAGGGGGCAGGGGTAACACCGGGGAGCTGTTTTTT	CATLWLGGGRGNTGELFF
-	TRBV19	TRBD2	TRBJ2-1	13	TGTGCCAGTAGTCCGGGACTAGCGGGAGAACGGTTCTTC	CASSPGLAGERFF
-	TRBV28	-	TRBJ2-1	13	TGTGCCAGCAGTTCCTCGGGTTCGAATGAGCAGTTCTTC	CASSSSGSNEQFF
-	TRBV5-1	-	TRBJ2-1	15	TGCGCCAGCAGCTTGGTTAGCGGCTCCTACAATGAGCAGTTCTTC	CASSLVSGSYNEQFF
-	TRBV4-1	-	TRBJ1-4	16	TGCGCCAGCAGCCAAGTCCGACAGACCTCTAATGAAAAACTGTTTTTT	CASSQVRQTSNEKLFF
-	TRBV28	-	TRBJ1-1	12	TGTGCCAGCAGACAGGTGAACACTGAAGCTTTCTTT	CASRQVNTEAFF